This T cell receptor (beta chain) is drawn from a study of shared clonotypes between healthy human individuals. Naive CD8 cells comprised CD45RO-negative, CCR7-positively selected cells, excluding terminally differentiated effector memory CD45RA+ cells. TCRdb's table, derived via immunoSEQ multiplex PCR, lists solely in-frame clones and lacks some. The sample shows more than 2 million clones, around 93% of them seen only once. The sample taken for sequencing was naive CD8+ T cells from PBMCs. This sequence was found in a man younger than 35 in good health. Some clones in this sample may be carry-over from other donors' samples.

CDR3 in amino acids: CASSQDPSGAWEEYF. CDR3 bases: TGCGCCAGCAGCCAAGATCCCTCCGGGGCCTGGGAGGAGTACTTC. The chain joins TRBV4-3 to TRBJ2-7; D perhaps matches TRBD2 (6 bases). This CDR3 region has 15 residues. The ends were cut back, 0 bases at V and 11 bases at J, with 20 bases in the middle. Germline V CDR1 and CDR2: LGHNA, YSLEER.